This T cell receptor beta chain originates from a study of human T cells and chemical hapten exposure (dated by TCRdb to 2020 to 2022). A note on the overall study: For sensitization, 2% DPC in acetone was applied to an approximately 2 cm by approximately 2 cm area of upper inner arm skin. About 30 alopecia patients provided blood for TCR sequencing at one to four time points (pre-sensitization, 2, 6 and 24 weeks). Most of the patients in the cohort were female, and the cohort covered alopecia areata with under or over 50% scalp involvement, alopecia totalis and alopecia universalis. Blood was sampled from patients pre-sensitization (week 0) and at 2, 6 and about 24 weeks after DPC sensitization. Patch testing was performed on the upper back with Finn chambers containing 0.01% DPC, and the patch tests were scored after 6 days according to International Contact Dermatitis Research Group standards. Throughout the study period of 20 to 30 weeks, patients also received therapeutic DPC doses to the scalp every week. Libraries were combined into a pool for sequencing, and differences in TCR yield between samples came mainly from small differences in library volumes within the pool. Peripheral blood TCR repertoire changes were tracked in vivo in alopecia patients during primary and secondary sensitization to the hapten diphenylcyclopropenone (DPC).

Points on this clonotype: The clone's antigen remains unknown. Qualities for individual bases were not recorded, and no much larger clone is one base off.

Findings and caveats that apply to the study as a whole: Because every patient had alopecia, a presumed autoimmune disease, the patients' immune response might differ from that of healthy individuals. Patch test score was positively correlated with the number of PT1 expanded TCRs, with significance at thresholds 8, 16 and 32 but not at 4. No change with DPC sensitization was found in the number of TCRs above 1 in 1000 frequency, and no evidence of global repertoire structure alterations was found. Significantly more large CDR3 similarity clusters were formed by expanded TCRs than by pre-sensitization or healthy control sets, consistent with antigen-driven responses. After repeated subsampling, changes were observed in the strength of the expansion versus patch-test correlation and in the threshold at which the correlation became significant.

Library construction relied on RACE. The sequencing machine was a NextSeq 500. During library preparation, unique molecular identifiers were attached to individual cDNA molecules so that TCRs could be counted quantitatively and reproducibly. From each blood RNA sample, both TCR alpha and TCR beta chains were sequenced. For the original study's pipeline: Samples had a median of roughly 100,000 TCRs, with a range from roughly 23,224 to 700,000. The Decombinator software suite was used to annotate the V, J and CDR3 of the TCR reads. For PS versus PT1 abundance plots, all samples were subsampled to the same number of TCRs (28,000). TCRs were defined as expanded if absent before sensitization and observed at least eight times at the 2-week time point. TCRdb reworked the public reads: Q25 trimming with fastp, MiXCR clone assembly, productive beta chains retained. Entries are consolidated by CDR3 protein sequence, retaining the most common genes and DNA. TCRdb, rather than the study authors, made the V and J calls. The sample table contains 62,000 or so distinct CDR3 sequences; only one count was recorded for 8% to 13% of them. Of the sample, less than 2.5% falls within the top ten clones.

CDR1 is given as LNHDA and CDR2 as SQIVND, both from the germline V gene (reference sequence). The V and J ends are trimmed by 5 bases and 0 bases, leaving 15 bases between them. There are 16 amino acids in the CDR3, from cysteine to phenylalanine inclusive. The read is trimmed to its CDR3 DNA, 48 bases read in frame from base 1. The time point label here, explained by the study, means: patch test 3, about 24 weeks after DPC sensitization. Interpreted using the paper, the treatment or condition label stands for: therapeutic diphenylcyclopropenone sensitization with weekly scalp DPC. Blood at each patch-test visit was drawn before the patch test was applied. To be eligible, patients had to be aged 18 to 70, diagnosed with alopecia and judged suitable for DPC therapy, while pregnant patients were excluded. Total RNA was extracted from unfractionated whole blood collected in Tempus Blood RNA tubes.

The sequence links TRBV19 to TRBJ2-3, with TRBD1 as a weak D call on 7 bases. The origin of this receptor is a woman aged 25 to 45 with alopecia areata. Some clones in this sample may be carry-over from other donors' samples. Specimen: whole blood, collected in connection with sensitization to the hapten diphenylcyclopropenone (DPC). The DNA sequence is as follows: TGTGCCAGTAGTCCCGCGACAGGGACTAGCACAGATACGCAGTATTTT. This translates into CASSPATGTSTDTQYF. Here the CDR3 is joined to the reference TRBV19 and TRBJ2-3 genes, and the full variable domain is: DGGITQSPKYLFRKEGQNVTLSCEQNLNHDAMYWYRQDPGQGLRLIYYSQIVNDFQKGDIAEGYSVSREKKESFPLTVTSAQKNPTAFYLCASSPATGTSTDTQYFGPGTRLTVL.